This T cell receptor (beta chain) was captured by sequencing in a study of T cell changes during pregnancy in multiple sclerosis. Method: immunoSEQ multiplex PCR; TCRdb's copy keeps in-frame clones and lacks some. This sample has around 100,000 clones, with roughly nine tenths found just once. The CDR3 contains 15 residues. In germline, CDR1 is MNHNS, CDR2 SASEGT. V dropped 8 bases and J dropped 2 bases, with 18 bases sitting between them. This sequence was found in a female donor with multiple sclerosis, enrolled in a pregnancy study. The chain is built from TRBV6-1 and TRBJ1-2; D unresolved. The sample was peripheral blood, taken in the second trimester of pregnancy. Written as DNA, the CDR3 is TGTGCCAGCGTTCAACGAGGGATAGCGAACTATGGCTACACCTTC. Its translation is CASVQRGIANYGYTF.